The rows below give T cell receptor beta chains drawn from one sample of a study of metastatic and nonmetastatic thyroid tumors. TCRdb used MiXCR to call clones anew from the PCR reads. This table has several thousand clones, approximately 40% appearing once. Sequences were obtained from tumor tissue. The source of these receptors is a female donor with papillary thyroid cancer or a benign thyroid nodule (not recorded which). Some clones in this sample may be carry-over from other donors' samples. Both conserved end residues are part of each CDR3. The order of the fields is V gene, D gene, clone size, J gene, CDR3 DNA, CDR3 protein. The D gene is left open where the match is weak. The size field is filled for only some rows; it gives once, few, many or a size class.

>TRBV28|-|few|TRBJ1-1
TGTGCCAGCAGCCCCCGGGGCGGGCGGTACACTGAAGCTTTCTTT
CASSPRGGRYTEAFF
>TRBV30|-|-|TRBJ1-2
TGTGCCTCGGTGACCAGCACCAATGGCTACACCTTC
CASVTSTNGYTF
>TRBV6-1|-|few|TRBJ2-7
TGTGCCAGCAGTGAAGGCTATTCCTACGAGCAGTACTTC
CASSEGYSYEQYF
>TRBV7-3|-|medium-sized|TRBJ2-5
TGTGCCAGCAGCAGTGACCCCGAAGAGACCCAGTACTTC
CASSSDPEETQYF
>TRBV18|-|-|TRBJ1-6
TGTGCCAGCTCACCAGATCGTAATTCACCCCTCCACTTT
CASSPDRNSPLHF
>TRBV6-4|-|few|TRBJ1-1
TGTGCCAGCAGTGACTCGATGAACACTGAAGCTTTCTTT
CASSDSMNTEAFF
>TRBV7-2|-|medium-sized|TRBJ1-4
TGTGCCAGCAGCTTAGCCCGGATTCTGAGTGGGGGAACCGAGGAAAAACTGTTTTTT
CASSLARILSGGTEEKLFF
>TRBV3-1|-|-|TRBJ2-7
TGTGCCAGCAGCCAAGATTTAGATTTCTACGAGCAGTACTTC
CASSQDLDFYEQYF
>TRBV4-2|TRBD2|-|TRBJ2-7
TGTGCCAGCAGTTCCCCGGCCAGCGGGGGTTCCTCCTACGAGCAGTACTTC
CASSSPASGGSSYEQYF
>TRBV6-2/TRBV6-3|-|-|TRBJ1-6
TGTGCCAGCAGTTACCGTCAAACAGGGCCCAATTCACCCCTCAACTTT
CASSYRQTGPNSPLNF
>TRBV3-1|-|medium-sized|TRBJ1-6
TGTGCCAGCAGCCAAGATTGGGGACGGAATAATTCACCCCTCCACTTT
CASSQDWGRNNSPLHF
>TRBV6-1|-|large|TRBJ2-7
TGTGCCAGCAGTGAAGGTCCTTGGGGGACCTCCTCCTACGAGCAGTACTTC
CASSEGPWGTSSYEQYF
>TRBV5-1|TRBD1|-|TRBJ2-3
TGCGCCAGCAGCTCCACCGTGCGGGGACAGGGAGCAGATACGCAGTATTTT
CASSSTVRGQGADTQYF
>TRBV11-2|TRBD1|-|TRBJ1-6
TGTGCCAGCAGCTTAGGACAGGGGAGGTCACCCCTCCACTTT
CASSLGQGRSPLHF
>TRBV30|-|-|TRBJ2-7
TGTGCCTGGAGTGTAGGGGGAGGCTCCTACGAGCAGTACTTC
CAWSVGGGSYEQYF
>TRBV4-1|-|-|TRBJ1-5
TGCGCCAGCAGCCAAGTTTTGGGGGGCGATCAGCCCCAGCATTTT
CASSQVLGGDQPQHF
>TRBV7-2|TRBD1|many|TRBJ1-2
TGTGCCAGCAGAAACCAGGGGGACTATGGCTACACCTTC
CASRNQGDYGYTF
>TRBV3-1|-|-|TRBJ2-7
TGTGCCAGCAGCCAAGACCTAAACAGGGTCCTGTCCTACGAGCAGTACTTC
CASSQDLNRVLSYEQYF
>TRBV5-1|TRBD2|-|TRBJ2-2
TGCGCCAGCAGCCCGGACCTAGCGGGGACCGGGGAGCTGTTTTTT
CASSPDLAGTGELFF
>TRBV6-2/TRBV6-3|-|-|TRBJ2-7
TGTGCCAGCAGTCCACAGGGTCCCTCCTACGAGCAGTACTTC
CASSPQGPSYEQYF
>TRBV2|-|-|TRBJ2-3
TGTGCCAGCAGTACGGGGGACCTCCCTAGCACAGATACGCAGTATTTT
CASSTGDLPSTDTQYF
>TRBV20-1|TRBD2|medium-sized|TRBJ2-2
TGCAGTGCTCGCGGGCGGGAGGGGCTGTTTTTT
CSARGREGLFF
>TRBV28|-|medium-sized|TRBJ1-5
TGTGCCAGCTTGCAGGTCGCCAATCAGCCCCAGCATTTT
CASLQVANQPQHF
>TRBV5-8|-|-|TRBJ1-1
TGTGCCAGCAGCTTAATCCGCGGCGGAGCTTTCTTT
CASSLIRGGAFF
>TRBV20-1|TRBD2|-|TRBJ2-1
TGCAGTGCTAGAGATCCTTTGGAAAGCGGGGGCAGGAATGAGCAGTTCTTC
CSARDPLESGGRNEQFF